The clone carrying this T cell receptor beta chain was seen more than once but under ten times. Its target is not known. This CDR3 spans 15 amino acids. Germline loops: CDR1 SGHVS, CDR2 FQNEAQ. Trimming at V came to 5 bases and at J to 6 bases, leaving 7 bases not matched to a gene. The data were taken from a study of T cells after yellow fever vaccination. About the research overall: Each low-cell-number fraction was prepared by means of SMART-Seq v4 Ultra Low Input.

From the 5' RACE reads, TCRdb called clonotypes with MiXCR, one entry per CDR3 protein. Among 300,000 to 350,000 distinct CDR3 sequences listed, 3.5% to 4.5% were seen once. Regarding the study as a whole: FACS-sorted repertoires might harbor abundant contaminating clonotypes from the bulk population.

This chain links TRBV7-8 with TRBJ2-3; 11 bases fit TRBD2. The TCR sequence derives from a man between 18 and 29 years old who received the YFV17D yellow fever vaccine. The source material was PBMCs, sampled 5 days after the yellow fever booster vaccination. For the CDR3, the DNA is TGTGCCAGCAGCCAGACTAGCGGGGCTTGGGATACGCAGTATTTT. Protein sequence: CASSQTSGAWDTQYF.